These 27 T cell receptor beta chains came from one sample sequenced in a study of regulatory T cells in long-lasting Graves disease (dated by TCRdb to the early 2020s). This sample's time point label indicates: newly diagnosed GD, antithyroid drugs for less than 3 months. For both TCR sequencing and RNA sequencing, RNA was extracted from PBMCs in TRIzol. Library preparation used multiplex PCR. Instrument used: Illumina HiSeq 4000. iRepertoire HTBI primers and Arm-PCR amplification of CDR3 regions were used to construct TCR beta libraries. Starting from the raw public reads, TCRdb applied fastp trimming at Q25, assembled clones with MiXCR and retained in-frame beta chains. All rows with the same CDR3 protein become a single entry with the most common DNA and genes. The sample profile shows roughly 380,000 distinct CDR3 sequences; about 16% of them were found once. The ten largest clones capture about a fifth of the sample.

The sample consisted of peripheral blood mononuclear cells (PBMCs), taken at new diagnosis, from a patient treated with antithyroid drugs. The receptors were sampled from a female donor with Graves disease.

This clonotype was seen at least ten times. V and J are TRBV6-2 or TRBV6-3 and TRBJ2-7; D possibly corresponds to TRBD1 (6 bases). Trimming took 0 bases from V and 1 from J, leaving 7 bases between them. Germline V gives CDR1 MNHEY, CDR2 SVGEGT. CDR3 length: 14 amino acids. The CDR3: CASSYSGQSYEQYF. The CDR3 DNA reads as TGTGCCAGCAGTTACTCCGGACAGTCCTACGAGCAGTACTTC.

V gene TRBV7-9 combines with J gene TRBJ1-1; 10 positions agree with TRBD1. This CDR3 comprises 15 residues. The V segment lost 5 bases and the J segment 8 bases; nucleotides outside the gene matches: 11. Germline V CDR1 and CDR2: SEHNR, FQNEAQ (reference sequence). The CDR3 sequence is CASSDIGTGASEAFF. In DNA, the CDR3 is TGTGCCAGCAGCGATATCGGGACAGGGGCCTCGGAAGCTTTCTTT.

This clonotype was detected only a few times. V gene TRBV9 combines with J gene TRBJ1-1; D unclear. Germline loops: CDR1 SGDLS, CDR2 YYNGEE. CDR3 size: 13 residues. The V and J ends lost 2 bases and 1 base respectively, with 6 bases between them. CDR3 sequence reads: CASSVNTNTEAFF. The CDR3 DNA sequence: TGTGCCAGCAGCGTTAATACGAACACTGAAGCTTTCTTT.

This clonotype was detected ten times or more. The chain is built from TRBV7-2 and TRBJ1-2; TRBD1 agrees at 8 bases. Trimming removed 5 bases from V and 7 bases from J; junction bases left unmatched: 6. The CDR3 runs 13 residues. Germline CDR1 SGHTA, CDR2 FQGNSA. DNA for the CDR3: TGTGCCAGCAGCGTCGACAGGGGAGGTGGCTACACCTTC. This sequence encodes CASSVDRGGGYTF.

This clonotype was seen more than once but under ten times. The chain recombines TRBV13 with TRBJ2-3; 10 nucleotides align to TRBD1. Germline loops: CDR1 PRHDT, CDR2 FYEKMQ (reference sequence). The CDR3 runs to 16 residues. Germline trimming cut 5 bases from V and 4 bases from J; bases unmatched to any gene: 9. CDR3 sequence: CASSRGQGSLADTQYF. DNA of the CDR3: TGTGCCAGCAGCCGGGGACAGGGGTCTCTCGCAGATACGCAGTATTTT.

This clonotype came up many times. The chain carries TRBV6-2 or TRBV6-3 and TRBJ2-7; D may be TRBD1 (6 bases). Between the trimmed V and J ends, which lost 4 bases and 3 bases, there was a span of 10 bases. Germline V CDR1 and CDR2: MNHEY, SVGEGT. CDR3 length: 13 residues. The CDR3 region has the DNA TGTGCCAGCAGTTGGACAGTGGACTACGAGCAGTACTTC. This gives the protein CASSWTVDYEQYF.

There are many counts of this clonotype. CDR3 nucleotides: TGTGCCAGCAGCTTTGGCAGGGGAACGAGCTACACCTTC. It specifies CASSFGRGTSYTF. The V call is TRBV13, the J call TRBJ1-2, with D maybe TRBD1 (6 bases). Per germline, CDR1 PRHDT and CDR2 FYEKMQ (reference sequence). Trimming took 3 bases from V and 9 from J, leaving 14 bases between them. This CDR3 is 13 amino acids long.

The chain uses TRBV3-1 and TRBJ2-5; 11 nucleotides align to TRBD2. The trim removed 1 base at V and 1 base at J, leaving 2 bases unmatched. The CDR3 is 16 residues long. Germline V lookup: CDR1 LGHDT, CDR2 YNNKEL (reference sequence). This chain's CDR3 is CASSQGTSGFQETQYF. The CDR3 nucleotides are TGTGCCAGCAGCCAAGGGACTAGCGGGTTCCAAGAGACCCAGTACTTC.

This clonotype was detected ten times or more. This chain links TRBV19 with TRBJ1-1, with D maybe TRBD1 (6 bases). The length of the CDR3 is 14 residues. Per germline, CDR1 LNHDA and CDR2 SQIVND (reference sequence). V was cut by 7 bases and J by 0 bases, with 12 bases left in between. CDR3 sequence (DNA): TGTGCCAGTACCTTGGGGGGGCTGAACACTGAAGCTTTCTTT. This sequence encodes CASTLGGLNTEAFF. The full variable domain, in which reference TRBV19 and TRBJ1-1 provide the parts outside the CDR3, is DGGITQSPKYLFRKEGQNVTLSCEQNLNHDAMYWYRQDPGQGLRLIYYSQIVNDFQKGDIAEGYSVSREKKESFPLTVTSAQKNPTAFYLCASTLGGLNTEAFFGQGTRLTVV.

Written as DNA, the CDR3 is TGCAGCGTTGAAGCGAACACCGGGGAGCTGTTTTTT. Its protein product is CSVEANTGELFF. The chain is built from TRBV29-1 and TRBJ2-2; D unclear. Germline V gene data show CDR1 as SQVTM and CDR2 as ANQGSEA. This CDR3 region has 12 residues. Trimming removed 1 base at V and 0 bases at J, with 0 bases between.

A remark on this clonotype: This likely reflects a read error, since a far larger clone is one base away. The chain employs TRBV6-2 or TRBV6-3 and TRBJ2-7, with 8 nucleotides matching TRBD1. The CDR3 contains 15 residues. CDR1 is MNHEY and CDR2 is SVGEGT in the germline V gene. CDR3 protein: CASSYNGQGPDELYF. The CDR3, as DNA: TGTGCCAGCAGTTACAATGGACAGGGTCCGGACGAGCTGTACTTC.

This clonotype showed up many times. The V and J genes are TRBV28 and TRBJ2-5; no clear D. The germline V gene encodes CDR1 MDHEN and CDR2 SYDVKM. CDR3 length equals 14 residues. V was pared by 6 bases and J by 5 bases, with 16 bases between. The CDR3 DNA is TGTGCCAGCAGCTCCCCTCGCTATCGGGAGACCCAGTACTTC. It translates to CASSSPRYRETQYF. Using reference TRBV28 and TRBJ2-5 for the parts outside the CDR3, the full variable domain is DVKVTQSSRYLVKRTGEKVFLECVQDMDHENMFWYRQDPGLGLRLIYFSYDVKMKEKGDIPEGYSVSREKKERFSLILESASTNQTSMYLCASSSPRYRETQYFGPGTRLLVL.

This clonotype was detected many times. The chain combines TRBV6-2 or TRBV6-3 with TRBJ2-2; unclear D gene. Between the trimmed V and J ends, which lost 0 bases and 8 bases, there was a span of 22 bases. Germline CDR1 is MNHEY and CDR2 is SVGEGT. The CDR3 length is 18 residues. CDR3 residues: CASSYSIEALYTMGELFF. CDR3 bases: TGTGCCAGCAGTTACTCGATTGAGGCGCTCTATACTATGGGGGAGCTGTTTTTT.

The table lists this clonotype with many counts. The V gene is TRBV20-1, the J gene TRBJ2-2; weak D call: TRBD1 (6 bases). Per the germline V gene, CDR1 is DFQATT and CDR2 is SNEGSKA (reference sequence). Trimming removed 1 base at V and 1 base at J, with 7 bases between. The CDR3 totals 14 residues. The CDR3 spells CSARGGQNTGELFF. Here the CDR3 DNA reads TGCAGTGCTAGAGGGGGACAGAACACCGGGGAGCTGTTTTTT.

This clonotype was seen at least ten times. The rearrangement links TRBV9 to TRBJ1-1, with a weak D call TRBD1 (5 bases). V gave up 3 bases and J gave up 0 bases, with 12 bases separating them. Per germline, CDR1 SGDLS and CDR2 YYNGEE. This CDR3 is 15 amino acids long. The DNA of the CDR3 is TGTGCCAGCAGCGCAAGGGGAGCGATGAACACTGAAGCTTTCTTT. Translating it yields CASSARGAMNTEAFF.

Ten or more counts support this clonotype. This chain links TRBV28 with TRBJ2-7; D gene uncertain. This CDR3 region has 16 residues. Trimming took 3 bases from V and 0 from J, leaving 15 bases between them. The V gene's germline CDR1 is MDHEN and CDR2 SYDVKM. The DNA of the CDR3 is TGTGCCAGCAGTTTCCCCCGACGGTTGAGCTCCTACGAGCAGTACTTC. It specifies CASSFPRRLSSYEQYF. Based on the CDR3 plus reference TRBV28 and TRBJ2-7, the full variable domain is DVKVTQSSRYLVKRTGEKVFLECVQDMDHENMFWYRQDPGLGLRLIYFSYDVKMKEKGDIPEGYSVSREKKERFSLILESASTNQTSMYLCASSFPRRLSSYEQYFGPGTRLTVT.

This clonotype was seen once. The rearrangement joins TRBV28 to TRBJ1-2, with TRBD1 matching 8 bases. Trimming removed 6 bases from V and 4 bases from J; junction bases left unmatched: 10. CDR3 size: 15 residues. Germline CDR1 is MDHEN and CDR2 is SYDVKM. CDR3 in amino acids: CASRDTGTGLYGYTF. CDR3 nucleotide sequence: TGTGCCAGCAGAGACACCGGGACAGGACTCTATGGCTACACCTTC.

This clonotype was observed many times. The V call is TRBV6-1, the J call TRBJ2-7, with D unclear. The CDR3 spans 11 residues. In germline, CDR1 is MNHNS, CDR2 SASEGT. Trimming pared 5 bases from V and 2 bases from J, leaving 4 bases between. DNA for the CDR3: TGTGCCAGCAGTTTTGCCTACGAGCAGTACTTC. Amino acids: CASSFAYEQYF.

Of note for this clonotype: This probably arose from a read error, given a far larger clone one base away. The chain combines TRBV12-3 or TRBV12-4 with TRBJ2-7, with TRBD1 identical over 9 bases. The CDR3 contains 14 residues. This chain's CDR3 is CASSPGQGWDEQHF. The DNA for the CDR3 is TGTGCCAGCAGTCCGGGACAGGGCTGGGACGAGCAGCACTTC.

This clonotype has ten or more counts. The chain couples TRBV5-1 to TRBJ1-2, with D unclear. The germline V and J ends were trimmed by 0 bases and 1 base, with 10 bases remaining between them. The CDR3 is 15 residues long. Germline CDR1 is SGHRS and CDR2 is YFSETQ. The CDR3 DNA is TGCGCCAGCAGCTTGGAGGCGACTGTTAACTATGGCTACACCTTC. Its protein is CASSLEATVNYGYTF.

In its sample, this clonotype was seen many times. V gene TRBV18 combines with J gene TRBJ2-5; TRBD1 aligns across 7 bases. V lost 0 bases, J lost 5 bases, and 6 bases stayed unmatched. The germline V gene encodes CDR1 KGHSH and CDR2 LQKENI. The CDR3 totals 15 residues. CDR3 region: CASSPPMTGRETQYF. The CDR3 DNA reads TGTGCCAGCTCACCACCGATGACAGGGCGGGAGACCCAGTACTTC.

As for this clonotype: It is likely a read error: a sequence one base away is far more abundant. The V gene is TRBV7-2, the J gene TRBJ2-1; D possibly corresponds to TRBD2 (5 bases). Trimming cost V 1 base and J 10 bases, with 11 bases left between them. The length of the CDR3 is 13 residues. Germline V gene lookup returns CDR1 SGHTA and CDR2 FQGNSA. DNA for the CDR3: TGTGCCAGCAGCTTAGAGATAGCGCAAGAGCAGTTCTTC. This translates into CASSLEIAQEQFF.

This clonotype was recorded at least ten times. This chain links TRBV12-3 or TRBV12-4 with TRBJ2-4; D is possibly TRBD1 (5 bases). The CDR3 length is 14 residues. Trimming cost V 8 bases and J 9 bases, with 20 bases left between them. The CDR3 bases are TGTGCCAGCTGGTTGGGGCAGGGTAGCACCATTCAGTACTTC. Translated, it gives CASWLGQGSTIQYF.

CDR3 coding DNA: TGTGCCACCAGTGCCTACGGGAGGGGAGAGACCCAGTACTTC. Translating gives CATSAYGRGETQYF. The chain couples TRBV24-1 to TRBJ2-5; 8 bases fit TRBD2. Germline assignment: CDR1 KGHDR and CDR2 SFDVKD. The CDR3 length is 14 residues. With V trimmed by 5 bases and J by 4 bases, 5 bases remained unmatched.

This clonotype was recorded many times. The chain employs TRBV5-1 and TRBJ2-4; 11 positions agree with TRBD1. Germline-derived CDR1 and CDR2 are SGHRS and YFSETQ. The CDR3 runs 15 residues. Losses at the gene ends were 4 bases for V and 8 bases for J; bases not matched to a gene: 8. CDR3 nucleotides: TGCGCCAGCAGCCATGGACAGGGGGCATTGGACATTCAGTACTTC. This sequence encodes CASSHGQGALDIQYF.

The table lists this clonotype with many counts. A junction boundary mismatches the germline segment, possibly from a read error. V is TRBV5-4 and J is TRBJ1-6; 12 bases match TRBD1. The germline V gene has CDR1 SGHNT and CDR2 YYREEE (reference sequence). The CDR3 length is 15 residues. CDR3 region: CASSLGGQGASPLHF. The CDR3 DNA follows: TGTGCCAGCAGTTTGGGGGGACAGGGGGCTTCACCCCTCCACTTT.

The chain carries TRBV28 and TRBJ2-7; possible D gene TRBD2, 5 bases. The length of the CDR3 is 15 residues. Deletions cut 2 bases from V and 2 bases from J, with 13 bases between. The germline V gene encodes CDR1 MDHEN and CDR2 SYDVKM. The CDR3 region is CASSLPSLAPYEQYF. In DNA, the CDR3 is TGTGCCAGCAGTTTACCCTCTCTAGCACCCTACGAGCAGTACTTC.